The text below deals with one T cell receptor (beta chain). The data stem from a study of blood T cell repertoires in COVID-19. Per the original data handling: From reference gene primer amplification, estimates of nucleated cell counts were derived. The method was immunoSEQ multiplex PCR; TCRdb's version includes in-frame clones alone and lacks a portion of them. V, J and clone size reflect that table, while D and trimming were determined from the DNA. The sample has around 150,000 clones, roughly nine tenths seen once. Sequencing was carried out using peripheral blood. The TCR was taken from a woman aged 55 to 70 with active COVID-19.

CDR3: CASSLRLGPHYEQYF. CDR3 coding DNA: TGTGCCAGCAGCTTAAGACTGGGGCCCCACTACGAGCAGTACTTC. The genes are TRBV7-3 and TRBJ2-7; possibly TRBD1 for D (5 bases). Per germline, CDR1 SGHTA and CDR2 FQGTGA. Trimming cost V 1 base and J 3 bases, with 13 bases left between them. The CDR3 loop spans 15 amino acids.